Described below is a single TCR beta chain sequence and its context. This specimen belongs to a study of identical twins. The germline V gene has CDR1 ENHRY and CDR2 SYGVKD. CDR3 size: 13 residues. The ends lost 1 base at V and 6 bases at J; junction bases unmatched: 2. In TCRdb, the 5' RACE reads were re-called with MiXCR into one record per CDR3 protein. Among about 570,000 distinct CDR3 sequences listed, approximately 10% were seen once. The same sample was also studied in work on yellow fever vaccine responses in identical twins.

Sequences were obtained from PBMCs. This clonotype was obtained from a woman aged 18-29 years in good health. The rearrangement joins TRBV10-3 to TRBJ2-7; TRBD1 matches at 8 bases. CDR3 residues: CAISEWTGLEQYF. The DNA of the CDR3 is TGTGCCATCAGTGAGTGGACAGGGCTCGAGCAGTACTTC.